This passage covers 10 T cell receptor beta chains from one sample sequenced in a study of identical twins. Using its own MiXCR run on the 5' RACE reads, TCRdb lists one record per CDR3 protein. Among about 730,000 distinct CDR3 sequences listed, around 20% were seen once. These same records also appear under a second study, on T cells expressing NK-cell markers.

The sequenced sample was PBMCs. The source of these receptors is a woman younger than 35 in good health.

This clonotype has more than one count but fewer than ten. This chain connects TRBV9 to TRBJ2-2; unclear D gene. Per the germline V gene, CDR1 is SGDLS and CDR2 is YYNGEE. CDR3 length: 17 residues. Trimming removed 4 bases at V and 6 bases at J, with 22 bases between. For the CDR3, the DNA is TGTGCCAGCAGCCCTCAATCCCTTGTCCAATATGCCGGGGAGCTGTTTTTT. Amino acid sequence: CASSPQSLVQYAGELFF.

This clonotype has more than one count but fewer than ten. The chain has TRBV27 and TRBJ1-2; TRBD1 aligns across 11 bases. CDR3 size: 18 residues. Germline-derived CDR1 and CDR2 are MNHEY and SMNVEV (reference sequence). After removal of 2 bases from V and 6 bases from J, the junction contained 14 bases not matched to a gene. In nucleotides, the CDR3 is TGTGCCAGCAGTTTAATCTTTGGTTCGGGACAGGGGGACCATGGCTACACCTTC. Its protein product is CASSLIFGSGQGDHGYTF.

The chain combines TRBV10-1 with TRBJ1-2; D ambiguous. Trimming took off 4 bases at V and 6 bases at J, with 6 bases between the two ends. Per germline, CDR1 WNHNN and CDR2 SYGVQD (reference sequence). The CDR3 covers 11 residues. For the CDR3, the DNA is TGCGCCAGCAGTGCGACGGATGGCTACACCTTC. It codes for CASSATDGYTF.

This clonotype was picked up a small number of times. The chain recombines TRBV20-1 with TRBJ2-1, with D maybe TRBD1 (5 bases). The CDR3 has 14 amino acids. Trimming took 3 bases from V and 0 from J, leaving 9 bases between them. The germline gives CDR1 DFQATT, CDR2 SNEGSKA (reference sequence). The CDR3 reads CSARTDPSYNEQFF. The CDR3 DNA sequence: TGCAGTGCTAGGACAGACCCCTCCTACAATGAGCAGTTCTTC.

In its sample, this clonotype was seen a few times. This sequence joins TRBV24-1 and TRBJ2-1; D remains unclear. The CDR3 extends over 13 amino acids. Deletions cut 4 bases from V and 8 bases from J, with 11 bases between. Germline V gene data show CDR1 as KGHDR and CDR2 as SFDVKD. Here the CDR3 reads CATSEWSGHEQFF. Written as DNA, the CDR3 is TGTGCCACCAGTGAGTGGAGTGGGCATGAGCAGTTCTTC.

This clonotype showed up just a few times. This chain uses TRBV11-2 with TRBJ2-7; possible D gene TRBD2, 5 bases. V was pared by 1 base and J by 4 bases, with 14 bases between. The CDR3 is 15 residues long. The germline V gene encodes CDR1 SGHAT and CDR2 FQNNGV. CDR3 sequence (DNA): TGTGCCAGCAGCTTAGCCTCACTCGAGGGATACGAGCAGTACTTC. This codes for CASSLASLEGYEQYF.

This clonotype has at least ten counts. The chain employs TRBV11-2 and TRBJ2-7, with D uncertain. V lost 3 bases and J lost 0, with 3 bases in between. The CDR3 contains 12 residues. The V gene's germline CDR1 is SGHAT and CDR2 FQNNGV. The CDR3, as DNA: TGTGCCAGCAGCTTTAACTCCTACGAGCAGTACTTC. It specifies CASSFNSYEQYF.

The rearrangement uses TRBV3-1 and TRBJ2-5; 10 nucleotides align to TRBD2. V lost 3 bases to trimming and J lost 4 bases; unmatched junction nucleotides: 5. The V gene's germline CDR1 is LGHDT and CDR2 YNNKEL (reference sequence). CDR3 length: 15 amino acids. The CDR3 sequence is CASSQGLARGETQYF. The DNA of the CDR3 is TGTGCCAGCAGCCAGGGACTAGCGCGAGGAGAGACCCAGTACTTC.

This clonotype was seen a handful of times. The chain combines TRBV29-1 with TRBJ1-2; unclear D gene. This CDR3 region has 11 residues. Trimming shortened V by 3 bases and J by 6 bases, and 8 bases separated the two germline ends. Germline CDR1 is SQVTM and CDR2 is ANQGSEA. CDR3 in amino acids: CSVETRHGYTF. CDR3 DNA sequence: TGCAGCGTTGAGACTAGACATGGCTACACCTTC. The full variable domain, with the rest looked up from reference TRBV29-1 and TRBJ1-2, is SAVISQKPSRDICQRGTSLTIQCQVDSQVTMMFWYRQQPGQSLTLIATANQGSEATYESGFVIDKFPISRPNLTFSTLTVSNMSPEDSSIYLCSVETRHGYTFGSGTRLTVV.

The chain joins TRBV7-7 to TRBJ2-1; TRBD1 might be the D (5 bases). This CDR3 has 13 amino acids. V lost 5 bases to trimming and J lost 7 bases, with 12 bases between them. Per the germline V gene, CDR1 is SSHAT and CDR2 is FNYEAQ (reference sequence). This CDR3 reads CASSRPDSNEQFF. CDR3 bases: TGTGCCAGCAGCCGCCCCGACAGTAATGAGCAGTTCTTC. Full variable domain (remainder filled in from reference TRBV7-7 and TRBJ2-1): GAGVSQSPRYKVTKRGQDVTLRCDPISSHATLYWYQQALGQGPEFLTYFNYEAQPDKSGLPSDRFSAERPEGSISTLTIQRTEQRDSAMYRCASSRPDSNEQFFGPGTRLTVL.